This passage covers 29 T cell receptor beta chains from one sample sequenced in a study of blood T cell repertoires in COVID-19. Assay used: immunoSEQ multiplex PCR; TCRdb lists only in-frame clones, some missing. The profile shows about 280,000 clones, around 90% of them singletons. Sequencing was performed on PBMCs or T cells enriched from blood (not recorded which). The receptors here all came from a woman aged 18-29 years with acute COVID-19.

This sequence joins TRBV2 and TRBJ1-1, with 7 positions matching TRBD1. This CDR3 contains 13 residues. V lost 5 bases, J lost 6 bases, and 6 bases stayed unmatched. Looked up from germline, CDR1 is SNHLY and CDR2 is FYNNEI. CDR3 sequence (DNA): TGTGCCAGCAGTTCCCAGGGGGTGTCTGAAGCTTTCTTT. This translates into CASSSQGVSEAFF. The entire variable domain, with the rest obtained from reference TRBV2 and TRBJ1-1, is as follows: EPEVTQTPSHQVTQMGQEVILRCVPISNHLYFYWYRQILGQKVEFLVSFYNNEISEKSEIFDDQFSVERPDGSNFTLKIRSTKLEDSAMYFCASSSQGVSEAFFGQGTRLTVV.

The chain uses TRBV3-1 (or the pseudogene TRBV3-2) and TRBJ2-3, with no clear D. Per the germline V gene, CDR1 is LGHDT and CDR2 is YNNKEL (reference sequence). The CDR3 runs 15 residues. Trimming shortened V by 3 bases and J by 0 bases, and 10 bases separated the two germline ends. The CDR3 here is CASSHLAVSTDTQYF. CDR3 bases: TGTGCCAGCAGCCATCTTGCGGTTAGCACAGATACGCAGTATTTT.

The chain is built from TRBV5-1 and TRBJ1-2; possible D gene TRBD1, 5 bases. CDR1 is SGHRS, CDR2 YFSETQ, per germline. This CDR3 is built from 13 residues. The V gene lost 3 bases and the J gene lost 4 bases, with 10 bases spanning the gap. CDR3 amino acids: CASSSTVPYGYTF. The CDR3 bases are TGCGCCAGCAGCTCGACAGTCCCCTATGGCTACACCTTC.

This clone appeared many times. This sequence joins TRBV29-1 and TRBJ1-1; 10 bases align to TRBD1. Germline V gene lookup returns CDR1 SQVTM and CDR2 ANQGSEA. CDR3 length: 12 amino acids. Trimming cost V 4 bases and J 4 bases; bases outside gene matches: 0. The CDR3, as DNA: TGCAGCGTTGGACAGGGGGCCACTGAAGCTTTCTTT. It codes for CSVGQGATEAFF.

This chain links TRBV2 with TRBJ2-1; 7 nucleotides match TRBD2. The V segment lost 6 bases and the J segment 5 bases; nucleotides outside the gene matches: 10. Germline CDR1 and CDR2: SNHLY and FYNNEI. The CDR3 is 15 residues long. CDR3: CASRPTGTTNNEQFF. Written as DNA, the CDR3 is TGTGCCAGCAGGCCCACCGGGACTACAAACAATGAGCAGTTCTTC.

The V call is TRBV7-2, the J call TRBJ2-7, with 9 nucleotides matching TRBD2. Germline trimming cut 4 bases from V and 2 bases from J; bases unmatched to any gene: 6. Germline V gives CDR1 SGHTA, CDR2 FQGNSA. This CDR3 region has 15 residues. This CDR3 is CASSSYSGGPYEQYF. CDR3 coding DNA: TGTGCCAGCAGCTCGTATAGCGGGGGACCCTACGAGCAGTACTTC.

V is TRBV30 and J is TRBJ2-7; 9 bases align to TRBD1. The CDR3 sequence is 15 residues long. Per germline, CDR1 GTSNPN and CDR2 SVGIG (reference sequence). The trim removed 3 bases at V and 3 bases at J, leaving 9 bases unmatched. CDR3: CAWSLSGTGYYEQYF. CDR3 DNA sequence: TGTGCCTGGAGCCTATCCGGGACAGGGTACTACGAGCAGTACTTC.

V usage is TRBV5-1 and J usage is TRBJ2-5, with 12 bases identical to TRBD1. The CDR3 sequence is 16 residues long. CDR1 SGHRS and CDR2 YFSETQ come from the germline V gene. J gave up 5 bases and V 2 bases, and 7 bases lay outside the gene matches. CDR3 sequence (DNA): TGCGCCAGCAGCTTCTGGGGACAGGGGGCTAGGGAGACCCAGTACTTC. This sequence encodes CASSFWGQGARETQYF. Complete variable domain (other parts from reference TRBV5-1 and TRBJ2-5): KAGVTQTPRYLIKTRGQQVTLSCSPISGHRSVSWYQQTPGQGLQFLFEYFSETQRNKGNFPGRFSGRQFSNSRSEMNVSTLELGDSALYLCASSFWGQGARETQYFGPGTRLLVL.

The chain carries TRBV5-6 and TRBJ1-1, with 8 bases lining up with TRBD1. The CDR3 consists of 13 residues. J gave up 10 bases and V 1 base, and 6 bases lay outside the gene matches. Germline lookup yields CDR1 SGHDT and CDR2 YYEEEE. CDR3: CASSLIPGQGAFF. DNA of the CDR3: TGTGCCAGCAGCTTGATTCCTGGACAGGGAGCTTTCTTT.

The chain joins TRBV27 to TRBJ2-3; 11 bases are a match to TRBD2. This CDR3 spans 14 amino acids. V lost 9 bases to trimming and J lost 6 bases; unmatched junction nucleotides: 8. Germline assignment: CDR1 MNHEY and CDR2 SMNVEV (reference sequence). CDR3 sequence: CASTSGSYRDTQYF. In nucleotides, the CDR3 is TGTGCCAGTACTAGCGGGAGTTATAGGGATACGCAGTATTTT.

The CDR3 sequence is CASSFLDWYGYTF. DNA for the CDR3: TGTGCCAGCAGCTTCTTAGATTGGTATGGCTACACCTTC. The gene calls are TRBV7-9 and TRBJ1-2, with D unclear. In germline, CDR1 is SEHNR, CDR2 FQNEAQ (reference sequence). Trimming cost V 3 bases and J 5 bases, with 10 bases left between them. The length of the CDR3 is 13 residues.

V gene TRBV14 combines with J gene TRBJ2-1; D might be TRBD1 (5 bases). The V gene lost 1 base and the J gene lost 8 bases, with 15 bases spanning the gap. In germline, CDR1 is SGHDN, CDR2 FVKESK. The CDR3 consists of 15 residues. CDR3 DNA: TGTGCCAGCAGCCAAGGCCAGGGAAGTTGGCATGAGCAGTTCTTC. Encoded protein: CASSQGQGSWHEQFF.

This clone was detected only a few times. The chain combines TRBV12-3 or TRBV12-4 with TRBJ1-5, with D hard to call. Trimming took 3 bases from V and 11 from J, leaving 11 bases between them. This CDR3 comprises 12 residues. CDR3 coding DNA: TGTGCCAGCAGTTTCGATTCACGGGCCCAGCATTTT. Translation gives CASSFDSRAQHF.

The CDR3 is CASRRDTSYNEQFF. CDR3 nucleotides: TGTGCCAGCAGACGGGACACTAGCTACAATGAGCAGTTCTTC. The chain employs TRBV25-1 and TRBJ2-1; TRBD1 is a possible D gene (6 bases). This CDR3 is 14 amino acids long. The germline gives CDR1 MGHDK, CDR2 SYGVNS. Trimming took off 6 bases at V and 3 bases at J, with 12 bases between the two ends.

The CDR3 sequence is CASSEAGNTEAFF. The CDR3 DNA reads as TGTGCCAGCAGTGAAGCCGGGAACACTGAAGCTTTCTTT. The chain employs TRBV2 and TRBJ1-1, with D unresolved. This CDR3 comprises 13 residues. Germline CDR1 reads SNHLY; CDR2 reads FYNNEI. The germline V and J ends were trimmed by 0 bases and 1 base, with 3 bases remaining between them.

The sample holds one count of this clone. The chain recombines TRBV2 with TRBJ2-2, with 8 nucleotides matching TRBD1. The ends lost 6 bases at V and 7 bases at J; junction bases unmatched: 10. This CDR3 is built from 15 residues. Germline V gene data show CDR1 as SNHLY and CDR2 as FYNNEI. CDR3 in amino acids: CASSSQGVDIGELFF. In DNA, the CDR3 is TGTGCCAGCAGCTCACAGGGGGTGGATATCGGGGAGCTGTTTTTT.

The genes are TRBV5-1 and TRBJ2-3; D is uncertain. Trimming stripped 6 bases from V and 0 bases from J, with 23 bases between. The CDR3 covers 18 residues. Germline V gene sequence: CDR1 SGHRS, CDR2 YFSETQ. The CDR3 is CASKPSDLTVTSTDTQYF. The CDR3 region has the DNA TGCGCCAGCAAACCCTCCGATCTAACGGTGACTAGCACAGATACGCAGTATTTT.

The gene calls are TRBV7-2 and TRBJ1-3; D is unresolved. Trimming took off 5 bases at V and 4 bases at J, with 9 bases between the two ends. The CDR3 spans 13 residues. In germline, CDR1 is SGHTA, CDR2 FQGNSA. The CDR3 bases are TGTGCCAGCAGCCCCCGGAGAGGAAACACCATATATTTT. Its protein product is CASSPRRGNTIYF. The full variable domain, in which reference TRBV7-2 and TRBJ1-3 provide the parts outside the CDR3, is GAGVSQSPSNKVTEKGKDVELRCDPISGHTALYWYRQSLGQGLEFLIYFQGNSAPDKSGLPSDRFSAERTGGSVSTLTIQRTQQEDSAVYLCASSPRRGNTIYFGEGSWLTVV.

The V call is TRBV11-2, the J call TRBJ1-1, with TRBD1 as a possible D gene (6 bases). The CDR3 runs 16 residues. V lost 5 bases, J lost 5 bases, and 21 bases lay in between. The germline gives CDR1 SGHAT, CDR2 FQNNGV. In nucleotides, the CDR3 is TGTGCCAGCAGCCTGGGTAAGGGGGGGCGGAGGACTGAAGCTTTCTTT. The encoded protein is CASSLGKGGRRTEAFF.

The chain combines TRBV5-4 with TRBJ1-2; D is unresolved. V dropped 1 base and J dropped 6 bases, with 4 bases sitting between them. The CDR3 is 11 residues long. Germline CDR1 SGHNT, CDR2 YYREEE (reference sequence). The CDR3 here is CASSLLDGYTF. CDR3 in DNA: TGTGCCAGCAGCTTGCTCGATGGCTACACCTTC.

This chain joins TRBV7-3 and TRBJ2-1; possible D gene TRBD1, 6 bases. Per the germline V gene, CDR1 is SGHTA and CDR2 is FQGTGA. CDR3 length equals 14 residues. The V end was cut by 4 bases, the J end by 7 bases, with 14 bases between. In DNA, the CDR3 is TGTGCCAGCAGCTCATCAGGGGTTGGGAATGAGCAGTTCTTC. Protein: CASSSSGVGNEQFF.

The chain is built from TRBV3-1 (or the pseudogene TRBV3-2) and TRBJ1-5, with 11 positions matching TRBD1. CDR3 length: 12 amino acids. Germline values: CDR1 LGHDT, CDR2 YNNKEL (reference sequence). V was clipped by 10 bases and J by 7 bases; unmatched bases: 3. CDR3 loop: CATGTGGQPQHF. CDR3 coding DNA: TGTGCCACCGGGACAGGGGGACAGCCCCAGCATTTT.

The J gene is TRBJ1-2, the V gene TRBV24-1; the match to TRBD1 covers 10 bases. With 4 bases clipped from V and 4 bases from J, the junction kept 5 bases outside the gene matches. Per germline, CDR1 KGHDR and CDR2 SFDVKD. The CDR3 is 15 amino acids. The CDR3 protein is CATSDSGQGTYGYTF. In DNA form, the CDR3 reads TGTGCCACCAGTGACTCGGGACAGGGGACCTATGGCTACACCTTC.

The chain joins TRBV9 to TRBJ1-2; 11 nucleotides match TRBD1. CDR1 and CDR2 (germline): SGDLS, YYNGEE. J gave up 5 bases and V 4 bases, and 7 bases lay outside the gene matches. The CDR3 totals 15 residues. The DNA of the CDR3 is TGTGCCAGCAGCCTCGGACAGGGGGCGCTTTATGGCTACACCTTC. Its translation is CASSLGQGALYGYTF.

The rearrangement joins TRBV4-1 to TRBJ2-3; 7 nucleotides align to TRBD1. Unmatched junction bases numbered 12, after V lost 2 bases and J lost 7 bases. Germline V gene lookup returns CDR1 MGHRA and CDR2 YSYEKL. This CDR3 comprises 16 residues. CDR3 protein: CASSQPSTGRPYTQYF. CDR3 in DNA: TGCGCCAGCAGCCAACCCTCGACAGGGCGTCCCTATACGCAGTATTTT.

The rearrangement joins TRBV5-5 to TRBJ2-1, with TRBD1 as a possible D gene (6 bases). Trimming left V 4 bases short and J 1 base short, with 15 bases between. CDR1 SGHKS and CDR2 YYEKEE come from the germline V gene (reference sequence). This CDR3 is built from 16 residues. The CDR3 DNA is TGTGCCAGCAGCCCGCAGGGGTTCAATTCCTACAATGAGCAGTTCTTC. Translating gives CASSPQGFNSYNEQFF.

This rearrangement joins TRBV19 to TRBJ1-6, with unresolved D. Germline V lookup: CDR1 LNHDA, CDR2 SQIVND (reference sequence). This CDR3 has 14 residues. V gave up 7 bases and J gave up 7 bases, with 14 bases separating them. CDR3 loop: CASTRSTTNSPLHF. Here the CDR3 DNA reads TGTGCCAGTACGAGGTCGACCACCAATTCACCCCTCCACTTT.

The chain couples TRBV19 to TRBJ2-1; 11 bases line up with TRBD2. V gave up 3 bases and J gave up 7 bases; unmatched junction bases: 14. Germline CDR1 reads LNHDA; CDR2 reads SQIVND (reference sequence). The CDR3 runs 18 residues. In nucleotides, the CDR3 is TGTGCCAGTAGTATCTATAGCGGGAGGGCCCGGACTAGAAATGAGCAGTTCTTC. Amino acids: CASSIYSGRARTRNEQFF. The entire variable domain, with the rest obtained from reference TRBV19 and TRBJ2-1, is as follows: DGGITQSPKYLFRKEGQNVTLSCEQNLNHDAMYWYRQDPGQGLRLIYYSQIVNDFQKGDIAEGYSVSREKKESFPLTVTSAQKNPTAFYLCASSIYSGRARTRNEQFFGPGTRLTVL.

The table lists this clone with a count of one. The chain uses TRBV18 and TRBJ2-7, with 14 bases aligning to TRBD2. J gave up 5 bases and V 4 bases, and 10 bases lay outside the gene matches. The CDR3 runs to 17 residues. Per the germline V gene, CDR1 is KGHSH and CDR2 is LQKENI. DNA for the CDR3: TGTGCCAGCTCACGACTAGCGGGAGGGCCCAGGGGGGACGAGCAGTACTTC. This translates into CASSRLAGGPRGDEQYF.